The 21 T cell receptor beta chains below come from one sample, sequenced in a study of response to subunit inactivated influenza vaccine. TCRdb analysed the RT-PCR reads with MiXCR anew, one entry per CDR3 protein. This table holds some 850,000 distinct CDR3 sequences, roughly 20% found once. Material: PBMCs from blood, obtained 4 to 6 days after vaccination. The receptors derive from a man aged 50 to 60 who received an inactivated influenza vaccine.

CDR3 sequence (DNA): TGTGCCAGCAGTTTATTACCCAGGACTTACAATGAGCAGTTCTTC. This translates into CASSLLPRTYNEQFF. The chain joins TRBV27 to TRBJ2-1; D perhaps matches TRBD2 (5 bases). This CDR3 is built from 15 residues. V shed 1 base and J shed 4 bases, with 11 bases lying between them. Germline CDR1 and CDR2: MNHEY and SMNVEV (reference sequence).

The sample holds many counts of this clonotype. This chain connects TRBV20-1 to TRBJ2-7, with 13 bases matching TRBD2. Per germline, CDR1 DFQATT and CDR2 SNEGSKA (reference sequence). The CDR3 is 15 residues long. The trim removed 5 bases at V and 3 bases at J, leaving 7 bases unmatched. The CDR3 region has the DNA TGCAGTGCTTCCGGACTAGCGGGAGCAATCTACGAGCAGTACTTC. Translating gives CSASGLAGAIYEQYF.

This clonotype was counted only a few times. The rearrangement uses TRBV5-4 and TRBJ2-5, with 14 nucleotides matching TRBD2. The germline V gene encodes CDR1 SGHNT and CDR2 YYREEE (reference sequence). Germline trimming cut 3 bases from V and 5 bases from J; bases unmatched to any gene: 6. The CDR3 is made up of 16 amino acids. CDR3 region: CASSWGTSGRGETQYF. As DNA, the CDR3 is TGTGCCAGCAGCTGGGGGACTAGCGGGAGAGGTGAGACCCAGTACTTC.

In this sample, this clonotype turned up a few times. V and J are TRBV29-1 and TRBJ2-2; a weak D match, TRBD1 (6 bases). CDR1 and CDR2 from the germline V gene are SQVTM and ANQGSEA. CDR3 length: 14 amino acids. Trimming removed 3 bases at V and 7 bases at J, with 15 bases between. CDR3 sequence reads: CSVEFNRVGGELFF. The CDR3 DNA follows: TGCAGCGTTGAGTTCAACAGGGTTGGCGGGGAGCTGTTTTTT.

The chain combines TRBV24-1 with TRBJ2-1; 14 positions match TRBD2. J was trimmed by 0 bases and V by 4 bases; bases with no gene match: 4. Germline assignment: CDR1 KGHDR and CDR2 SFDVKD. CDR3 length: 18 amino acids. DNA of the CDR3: TGTGCCACCAGTGAGGGGACTAGCGGGAGTTACTCCTACAATGAGCAGTTCTTC. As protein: CATSEGTSGSYSYNEQFF.

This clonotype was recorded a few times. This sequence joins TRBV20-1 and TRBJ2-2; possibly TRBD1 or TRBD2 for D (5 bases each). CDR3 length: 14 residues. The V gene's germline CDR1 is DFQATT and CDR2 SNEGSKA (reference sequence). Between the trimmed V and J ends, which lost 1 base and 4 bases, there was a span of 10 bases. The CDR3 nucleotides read TGCAGTGCTAGAGGCGCAGGGAGCACCGGGGAGCTGTTTTTT. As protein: CSARGAGSTGELFF.

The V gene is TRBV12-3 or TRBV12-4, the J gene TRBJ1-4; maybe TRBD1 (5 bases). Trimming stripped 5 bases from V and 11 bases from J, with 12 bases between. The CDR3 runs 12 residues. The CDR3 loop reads CASSPGDFKLFF. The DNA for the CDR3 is TGTGCCAGCAGTCCCGGGGACTTTAAACTGTTTTTT.

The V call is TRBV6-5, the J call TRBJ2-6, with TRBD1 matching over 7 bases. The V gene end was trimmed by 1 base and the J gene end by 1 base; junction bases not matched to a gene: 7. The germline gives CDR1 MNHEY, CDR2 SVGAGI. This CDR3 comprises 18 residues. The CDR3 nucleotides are TGTGCCAGCAGTTACTATGGGACAGTCCGATCTGGGGCCAACGTCCTGACTTTC. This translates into CASSYYGTVRSGANVLTF.

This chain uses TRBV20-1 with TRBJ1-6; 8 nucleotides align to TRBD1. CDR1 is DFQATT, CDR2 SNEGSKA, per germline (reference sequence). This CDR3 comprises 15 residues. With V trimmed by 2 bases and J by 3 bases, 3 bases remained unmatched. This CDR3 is CSARLGQVYNSPLHF. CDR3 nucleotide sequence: TGCAGTGCTAGACTGGGACAGGTCTATAATTCACCCCTCCACTTT.

The CDR3 is CASSLASSTEAFF. The CDR3 DNA reads as TGTGCCAGCAGTTTAGCGTCGAGCACTGAAGCTTTCTTT. V usage is TRBV12-3 or TRBV12-4 and J usage is TRBJ1-1; D gene uncertain. The CDR3 runs 13 residues. V was shortened by 0 bases and J by 4 bases, with 6 bases between the two germline ends.

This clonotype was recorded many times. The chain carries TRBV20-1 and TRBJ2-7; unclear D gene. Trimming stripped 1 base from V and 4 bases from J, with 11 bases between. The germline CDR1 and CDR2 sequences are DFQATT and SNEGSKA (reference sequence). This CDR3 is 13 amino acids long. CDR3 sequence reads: CSARAPLSYEQYF. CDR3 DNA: TGCAGTGCTAGAGCCCCCCTCTCTTACGAGCAGTACTTC.

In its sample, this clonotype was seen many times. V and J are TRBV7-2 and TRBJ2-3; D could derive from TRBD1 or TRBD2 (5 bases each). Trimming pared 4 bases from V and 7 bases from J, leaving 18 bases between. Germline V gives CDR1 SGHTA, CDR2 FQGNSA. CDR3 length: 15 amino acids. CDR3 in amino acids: CASSSMPGRQYTQYF. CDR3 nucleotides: TGTGCCAGCAGCTCTATGCCGGGACGCCAATATACGCAGTATTTT.

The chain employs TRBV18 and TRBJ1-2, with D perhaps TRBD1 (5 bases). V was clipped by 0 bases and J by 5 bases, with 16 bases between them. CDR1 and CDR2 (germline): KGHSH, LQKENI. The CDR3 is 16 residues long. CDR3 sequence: CASSPPAGGSTYGYTF. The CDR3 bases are TGTGCCAGCTCACCACCGGCTGGGGGTTCCACTTATGGCTACACCTTC.

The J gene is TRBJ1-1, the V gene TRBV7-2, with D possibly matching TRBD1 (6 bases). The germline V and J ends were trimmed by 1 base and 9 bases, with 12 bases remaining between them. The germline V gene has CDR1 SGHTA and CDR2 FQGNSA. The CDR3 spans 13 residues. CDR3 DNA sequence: TGTGCCAGCAGCTTAGAGGGGGGGGCACAAGCTTTCTTT. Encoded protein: CASSLEGGAQAFF.

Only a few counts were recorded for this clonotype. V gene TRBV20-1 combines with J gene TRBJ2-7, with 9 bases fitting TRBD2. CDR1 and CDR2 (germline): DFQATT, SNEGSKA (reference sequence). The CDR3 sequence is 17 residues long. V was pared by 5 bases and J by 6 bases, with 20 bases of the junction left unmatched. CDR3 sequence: CSALWGLAGSFVREQYF. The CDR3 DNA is TGCAGTGCTTTATGGGGGCTAGCGGGATCATTTGTTCGCGAGCAGTACTTC.

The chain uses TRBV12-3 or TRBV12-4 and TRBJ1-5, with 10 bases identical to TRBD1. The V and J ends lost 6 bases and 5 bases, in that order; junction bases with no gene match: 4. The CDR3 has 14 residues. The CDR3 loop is CASRRDRGDQPQHF. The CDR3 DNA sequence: TGTGCCAGCAGAAGGGACAGGGGCGATCAGCCCCAGCATTTT.

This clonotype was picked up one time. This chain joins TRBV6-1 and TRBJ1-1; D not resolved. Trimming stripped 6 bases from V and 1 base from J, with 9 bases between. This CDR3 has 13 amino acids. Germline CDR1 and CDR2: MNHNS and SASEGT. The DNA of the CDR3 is TGTGCCAGCAGGGAGCAGACGAACACTGAAGCTTTCTTT. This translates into CASREQTNTEAFF.

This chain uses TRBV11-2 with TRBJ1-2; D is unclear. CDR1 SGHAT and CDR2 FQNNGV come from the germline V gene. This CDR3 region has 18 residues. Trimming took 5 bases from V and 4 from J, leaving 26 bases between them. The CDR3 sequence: CASSASGWAKQSVYGYTF. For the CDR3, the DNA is TGTGCCAGCAGCGCCTCCGGATGGGCAAAGCAAAGCGTCTATGGCTACACCTTC.

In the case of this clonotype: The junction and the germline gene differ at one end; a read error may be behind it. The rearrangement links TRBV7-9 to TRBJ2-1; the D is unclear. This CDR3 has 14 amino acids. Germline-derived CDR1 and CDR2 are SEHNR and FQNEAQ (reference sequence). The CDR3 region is CAISFPNSYNEQFF. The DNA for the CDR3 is TGTGCCATCAGCTTCCCCAACTCCTACAATGAGCAGTTCTTC.

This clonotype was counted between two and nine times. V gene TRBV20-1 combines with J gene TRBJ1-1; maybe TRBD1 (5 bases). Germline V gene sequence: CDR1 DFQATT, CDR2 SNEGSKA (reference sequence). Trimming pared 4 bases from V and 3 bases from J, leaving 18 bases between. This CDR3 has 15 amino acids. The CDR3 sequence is CSAKPGWGGDTEAFF. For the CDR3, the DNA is TGCAGTGCTAAACCAGGGTGGGGGGGGGACACTGAAGCTTTCTTT.

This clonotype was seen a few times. CDR3 region: CASSYYDRINQPQHF. CDR3 DNA sequence: TGTGCCAGCAGTTACTATGACAGAATCAATCAGCCCCAGCATTTT. The chain is built from TRBV6-5 and TRBJ1-5; the D gene is possibly TRBD1 (5 bases). The CDR3 has 15 residues. Germline V CDR1 and CDR2: MNHEY, SVGAGI. Trimming cost V 1 base and J 3 bases, with 10 bases left between them.